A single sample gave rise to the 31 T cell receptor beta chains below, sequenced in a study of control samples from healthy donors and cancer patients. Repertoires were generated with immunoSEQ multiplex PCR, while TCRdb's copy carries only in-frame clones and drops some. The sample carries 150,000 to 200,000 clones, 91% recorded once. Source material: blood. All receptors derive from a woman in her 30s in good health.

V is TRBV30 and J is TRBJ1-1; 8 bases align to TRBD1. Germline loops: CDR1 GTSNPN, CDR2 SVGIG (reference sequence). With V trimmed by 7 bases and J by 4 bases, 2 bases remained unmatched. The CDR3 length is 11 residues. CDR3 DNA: TGTGCCTTGACAGGGGCCACTGAAGCTTTCTTT. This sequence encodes CALTGATEAFF.

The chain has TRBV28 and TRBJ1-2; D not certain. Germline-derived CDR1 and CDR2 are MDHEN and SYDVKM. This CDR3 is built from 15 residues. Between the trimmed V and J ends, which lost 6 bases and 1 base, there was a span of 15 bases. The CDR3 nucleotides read TGTGCCAGCAGAATCCAGACTCCGGTTAACTATGGCTACACCTTC. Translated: CASRIQTPVNYGYTF.

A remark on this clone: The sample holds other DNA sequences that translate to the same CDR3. The CDR3, as DNA: TGTGCCAGCAGTTACAGCGACTCCTACAATGAGCAGTTCTTC. The encoded protein is CASSYSDSYNEQFF. The V gene is TRBV6-2 or TRBV6-3, the J gene TRBJ2-1; no firm D call. This CDR3 comprises 14 residues. Per germline, CDR1 MNHEY and CDR2 SVGEGT. V was shortened by 2 bases and J by 0 bases, with 5 bases between the two germline ends.

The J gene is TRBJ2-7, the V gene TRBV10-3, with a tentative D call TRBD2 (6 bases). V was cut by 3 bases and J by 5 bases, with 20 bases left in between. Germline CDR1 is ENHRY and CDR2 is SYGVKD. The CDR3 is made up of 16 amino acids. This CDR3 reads CAISDSGTRIVHEQYF. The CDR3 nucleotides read TGTGCCATCAGTGACTCCGGGACTCGGATTGTCCACGAGCAGTACTTC.

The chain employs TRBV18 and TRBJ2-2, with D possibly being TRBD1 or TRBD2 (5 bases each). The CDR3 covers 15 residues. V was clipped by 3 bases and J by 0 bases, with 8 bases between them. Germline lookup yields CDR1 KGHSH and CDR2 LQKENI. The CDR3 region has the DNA TGTGCCAGCTCACCCGGGGCCGCGAACACCGGGGAGCTGTTTTTT. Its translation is CASSPGAANTGELFF.

CDR3 nucleotides: TGCGCCAGCAGCGGACGGGACAGCACAGATACGCAGTATTTT. Translating gives CASSGRDSTDTQYF. V gene TRBV5-1 combines with J gene TRBJ2-3, with D perhaps matching TRBD1 or TRBD2 (5 bases each). V lost 4 bases and J 0 bases, leaving 9 bases between the germline ends. The CDR3 is 14 amino acids. Per the germline V gene, CDR1 is SGHRS and CDR2 is YFSETQ.

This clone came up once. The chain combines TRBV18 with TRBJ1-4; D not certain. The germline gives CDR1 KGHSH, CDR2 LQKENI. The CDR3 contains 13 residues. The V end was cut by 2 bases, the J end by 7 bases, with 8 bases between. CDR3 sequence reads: CASSPGMGEKLFF. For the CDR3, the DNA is TGTGCCAGCTCACCAGGGATGGGTGAAAAACTGTTTTTT.

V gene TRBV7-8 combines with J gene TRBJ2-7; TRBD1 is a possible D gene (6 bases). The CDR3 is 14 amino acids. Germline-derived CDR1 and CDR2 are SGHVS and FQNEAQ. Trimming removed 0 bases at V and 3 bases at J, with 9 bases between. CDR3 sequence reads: CASSLAEGGYEQYF. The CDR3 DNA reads TGTGCCAGCAGCTTAGCGGAAGGGGGCTACGAGCAGTACTTC.

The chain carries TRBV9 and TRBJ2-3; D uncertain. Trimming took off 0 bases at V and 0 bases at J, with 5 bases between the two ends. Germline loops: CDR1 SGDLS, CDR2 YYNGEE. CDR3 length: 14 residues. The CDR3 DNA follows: TGTGCCAGCAGCGTAGTCGGGAGCACAGATACGCAGTATTTT. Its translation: CASSVVGSTDTQYF.

The CDR3 region has the DNA TGTGCCAGCAGTTTTCTAGCGGGGCAAGAGACCCAGTACTTC. Translating it yields CASSFLAGQETQYF. The chain has TRBV27 and TRBJ2-5; TRBD2 matches at 9 bases. V trimming: 3 bases; J trimming: 2 bases; junction bases outside the gene matches: 1. CDR1 and CDR2 (germline): MNHEY, SMNVEV (reference sequence). The length of the CDR3 is 14 residues.

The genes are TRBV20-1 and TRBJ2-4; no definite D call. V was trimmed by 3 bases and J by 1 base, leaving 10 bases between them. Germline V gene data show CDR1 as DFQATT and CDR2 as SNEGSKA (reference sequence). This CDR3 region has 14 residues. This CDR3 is CSASEVVAKNIQYF. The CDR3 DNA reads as TGCAGTGCTAGTGAGGTCGTTGCCAAAAACATTCAGTACTTC.

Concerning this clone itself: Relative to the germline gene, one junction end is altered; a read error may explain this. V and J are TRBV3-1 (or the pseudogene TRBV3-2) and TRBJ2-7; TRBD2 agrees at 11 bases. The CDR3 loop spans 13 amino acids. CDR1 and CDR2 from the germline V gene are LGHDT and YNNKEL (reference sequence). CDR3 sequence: CASSQGPSGRREF. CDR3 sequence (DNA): TGTGCCAGCAGCCAAGGTCCTAGCGGGAGGCGGGAGTTC.

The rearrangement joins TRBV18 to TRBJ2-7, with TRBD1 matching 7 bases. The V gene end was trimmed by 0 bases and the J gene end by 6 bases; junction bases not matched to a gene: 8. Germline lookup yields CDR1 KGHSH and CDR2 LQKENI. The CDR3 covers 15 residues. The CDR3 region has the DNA TGTGCCAGCTCACCACCGCCCACAGGGGTCCGCGAGCAGTACTTC. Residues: CASSPPPTGVREQYF.

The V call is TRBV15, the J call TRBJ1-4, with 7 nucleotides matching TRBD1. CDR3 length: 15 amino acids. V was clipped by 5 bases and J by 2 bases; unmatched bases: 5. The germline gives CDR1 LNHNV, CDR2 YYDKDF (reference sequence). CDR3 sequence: CATSADRATNEKLFF. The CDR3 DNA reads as TGTGCCACCAGCGCCGACAGGGCCACTAATGAAAAACTGTTTTTT.

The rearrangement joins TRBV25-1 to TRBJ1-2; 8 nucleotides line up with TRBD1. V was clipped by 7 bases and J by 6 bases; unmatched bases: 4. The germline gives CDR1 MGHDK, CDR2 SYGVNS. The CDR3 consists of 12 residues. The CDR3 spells CASIETGDGYTF. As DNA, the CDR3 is TGTGCCAGCATAGAGACAGGGGATGGCTACACCTTC.

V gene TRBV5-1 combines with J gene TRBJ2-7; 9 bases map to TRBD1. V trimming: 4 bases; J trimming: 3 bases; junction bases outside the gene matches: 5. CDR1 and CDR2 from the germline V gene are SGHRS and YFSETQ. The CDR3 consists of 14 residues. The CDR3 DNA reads TGCGCCAGCAGCCCCGGGACAGGGCACTACGAGCAGTACTTC. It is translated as CASSPGTGHYEQYF.

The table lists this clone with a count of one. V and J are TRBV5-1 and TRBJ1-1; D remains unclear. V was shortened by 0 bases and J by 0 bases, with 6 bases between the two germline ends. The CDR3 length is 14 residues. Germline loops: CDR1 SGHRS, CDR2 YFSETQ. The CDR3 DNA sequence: TGCGCCAGCAGCTTGGCCCCTATGAACACTGAAGCTTTCTTT. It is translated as CASSLAPMNTEAFF.

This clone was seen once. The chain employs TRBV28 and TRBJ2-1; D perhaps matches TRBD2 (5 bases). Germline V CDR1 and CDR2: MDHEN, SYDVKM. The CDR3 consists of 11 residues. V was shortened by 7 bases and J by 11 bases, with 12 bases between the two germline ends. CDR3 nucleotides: TGTGCCAGCATCGGTAGAGGGAAGCAGTTCTTC. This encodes CASIGRGKQFF.

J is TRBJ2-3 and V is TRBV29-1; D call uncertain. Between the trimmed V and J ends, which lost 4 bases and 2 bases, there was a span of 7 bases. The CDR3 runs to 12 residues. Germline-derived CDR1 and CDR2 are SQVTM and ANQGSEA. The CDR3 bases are TGCAGCGTTGGCATCTACACAGATACGCAGTATTTT. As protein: CSVGIYTDTQYF.

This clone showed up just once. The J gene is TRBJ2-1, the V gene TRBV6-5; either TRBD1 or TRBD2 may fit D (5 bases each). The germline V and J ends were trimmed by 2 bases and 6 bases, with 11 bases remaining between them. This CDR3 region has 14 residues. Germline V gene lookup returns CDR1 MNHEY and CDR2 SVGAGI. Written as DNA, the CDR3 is TGTGCCAGCAGTTACGGCAGAGGGACCAATGAGCAGTTCTTC. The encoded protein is CASSYGRGTNEQFF.

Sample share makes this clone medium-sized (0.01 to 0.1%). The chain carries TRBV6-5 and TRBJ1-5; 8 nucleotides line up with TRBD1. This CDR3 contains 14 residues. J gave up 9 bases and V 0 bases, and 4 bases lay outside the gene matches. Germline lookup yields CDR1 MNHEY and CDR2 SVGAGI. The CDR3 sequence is CASSYSTGGRPQHF. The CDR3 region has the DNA TGTGCCAGCAGTTACTCCACAGGGGGTCGGCCCCAGCATTTT.

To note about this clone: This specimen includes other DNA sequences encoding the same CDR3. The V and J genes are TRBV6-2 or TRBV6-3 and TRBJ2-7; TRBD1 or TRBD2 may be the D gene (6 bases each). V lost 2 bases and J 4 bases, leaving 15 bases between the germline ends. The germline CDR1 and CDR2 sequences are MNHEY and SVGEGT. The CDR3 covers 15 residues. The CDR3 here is CASSYPTGALYEQYF. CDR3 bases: TGTGCCAGCAGTTACCCGACGGGGGCATTATACGAGCAGTACTTC.

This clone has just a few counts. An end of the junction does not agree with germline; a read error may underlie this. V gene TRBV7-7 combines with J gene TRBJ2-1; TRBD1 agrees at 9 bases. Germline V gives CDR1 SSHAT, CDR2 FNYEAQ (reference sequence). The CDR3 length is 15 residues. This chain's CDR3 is CASSLQGASYNEQFF. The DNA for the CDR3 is TGTGCTAGCAGCTTACAGGGGGCGTCCTACAATGAGCAGTTCTTC.

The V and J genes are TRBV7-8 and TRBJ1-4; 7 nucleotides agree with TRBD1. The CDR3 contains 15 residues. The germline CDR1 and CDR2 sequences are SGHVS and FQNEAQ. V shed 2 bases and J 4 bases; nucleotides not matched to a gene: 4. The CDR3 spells CASSLFGQVNEKLFF. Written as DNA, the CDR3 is TGTGCCAGCAGCTTATTCGGACAGGTTAATGAAAAACTGTTTTTT.

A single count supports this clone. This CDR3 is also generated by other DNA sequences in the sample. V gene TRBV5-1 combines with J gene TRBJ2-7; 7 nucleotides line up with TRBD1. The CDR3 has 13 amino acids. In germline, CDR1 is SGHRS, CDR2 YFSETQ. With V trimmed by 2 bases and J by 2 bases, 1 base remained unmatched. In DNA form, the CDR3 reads TGCGCCAGCAGCTTAGACAGGGCCTACGAGCAGTACTTC. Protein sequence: CASSLDRAYEQYF. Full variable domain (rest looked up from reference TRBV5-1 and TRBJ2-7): KAGVTQTPRYLIKTRGQQVTLSCSPISGHRSVSWYQQTPGQGLQFLFEYFSETQRNKGNFPGRFSGRQFSNSRSEMNVSTLELGDSALYLCASSLDRAYEQYFGPGTRLTVT.

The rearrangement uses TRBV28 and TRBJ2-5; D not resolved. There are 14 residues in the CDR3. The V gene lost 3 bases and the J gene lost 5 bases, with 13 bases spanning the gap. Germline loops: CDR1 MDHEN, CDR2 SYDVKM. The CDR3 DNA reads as TGTGCCAGCAGTTTCTCGACGGGTTCCGAGACCCAGTACTTC. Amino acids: CASSFSTGSETQYF.

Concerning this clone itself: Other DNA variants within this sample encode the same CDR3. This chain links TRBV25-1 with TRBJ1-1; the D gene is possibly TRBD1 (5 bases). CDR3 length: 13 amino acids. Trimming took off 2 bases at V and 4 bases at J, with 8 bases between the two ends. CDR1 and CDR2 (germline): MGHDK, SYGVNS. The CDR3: CASSEPGGTEAFF. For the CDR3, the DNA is TGTGCCAGCAGTGAACCGGGGGGCACTGAAGCTTTCTTT.

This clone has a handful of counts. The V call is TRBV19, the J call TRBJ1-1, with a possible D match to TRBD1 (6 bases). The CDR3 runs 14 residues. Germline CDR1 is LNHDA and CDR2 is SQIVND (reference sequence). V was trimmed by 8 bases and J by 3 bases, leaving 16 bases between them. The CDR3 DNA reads TGTGCCAGTCGAGAGGGGGGCCGGGACACTGAAGCTTTCTTT. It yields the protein CASREGGRDTEAFF. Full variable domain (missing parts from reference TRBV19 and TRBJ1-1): DGGITQSPKYLFRKEGQNVTLSCEQNLNHDAMYWYRQDPGQGLRLIYYSQIVNDFQKGDIAEGYSVSREKKESFPLTVTSAQKNPTAFYLCASREGGRDTEAFFGQGTRLTVV.

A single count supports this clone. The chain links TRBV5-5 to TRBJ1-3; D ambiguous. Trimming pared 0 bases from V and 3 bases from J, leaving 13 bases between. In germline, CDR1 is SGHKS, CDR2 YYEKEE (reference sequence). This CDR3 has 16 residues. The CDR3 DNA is TGTGCCAGCAGCTTGGGGGAGAGGGCCCTTGGAAACACCATATATTTT. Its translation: CASSLGERALGNTIYF.

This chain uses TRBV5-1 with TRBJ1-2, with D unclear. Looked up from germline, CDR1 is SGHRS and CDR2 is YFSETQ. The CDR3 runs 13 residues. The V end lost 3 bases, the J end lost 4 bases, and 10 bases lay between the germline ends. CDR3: CASSSGPLYGYTF. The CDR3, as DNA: TGCGCCAGCAGCTCTGGACCGCTCTATGGCTACACCTTC.

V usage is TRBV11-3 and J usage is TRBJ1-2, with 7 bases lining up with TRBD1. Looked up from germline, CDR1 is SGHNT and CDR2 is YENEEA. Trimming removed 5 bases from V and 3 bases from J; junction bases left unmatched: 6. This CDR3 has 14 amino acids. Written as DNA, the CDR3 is TGTGCCAGCAGCCCAGATGGGACAGACTATGGCTACACCTTC. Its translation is CASSPDGTDYGYTF.